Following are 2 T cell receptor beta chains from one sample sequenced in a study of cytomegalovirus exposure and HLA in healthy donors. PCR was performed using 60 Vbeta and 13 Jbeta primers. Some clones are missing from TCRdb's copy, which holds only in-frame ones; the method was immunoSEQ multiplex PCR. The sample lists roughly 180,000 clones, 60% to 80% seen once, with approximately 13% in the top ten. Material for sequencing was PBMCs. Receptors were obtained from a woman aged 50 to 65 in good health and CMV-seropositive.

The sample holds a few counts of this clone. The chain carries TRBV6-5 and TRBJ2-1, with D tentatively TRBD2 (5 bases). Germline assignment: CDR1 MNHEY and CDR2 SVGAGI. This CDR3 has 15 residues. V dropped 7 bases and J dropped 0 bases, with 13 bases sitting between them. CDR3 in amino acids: CASKPLGSSYNEQFF. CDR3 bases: TGTGCCAGCAAACCACTGGGGAGCTCCTACAATGAGCAGTTCTTC.

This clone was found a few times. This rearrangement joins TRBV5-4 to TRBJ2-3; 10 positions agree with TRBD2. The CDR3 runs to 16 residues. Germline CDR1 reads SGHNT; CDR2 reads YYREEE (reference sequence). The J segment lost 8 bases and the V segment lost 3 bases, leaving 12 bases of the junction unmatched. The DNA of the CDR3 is TGTGCCAGCAGCTGGTCCGGCAGCGGGGGGGCTGGTACGCAGTATTTT. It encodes CASSWSGSGGAGTQYF.